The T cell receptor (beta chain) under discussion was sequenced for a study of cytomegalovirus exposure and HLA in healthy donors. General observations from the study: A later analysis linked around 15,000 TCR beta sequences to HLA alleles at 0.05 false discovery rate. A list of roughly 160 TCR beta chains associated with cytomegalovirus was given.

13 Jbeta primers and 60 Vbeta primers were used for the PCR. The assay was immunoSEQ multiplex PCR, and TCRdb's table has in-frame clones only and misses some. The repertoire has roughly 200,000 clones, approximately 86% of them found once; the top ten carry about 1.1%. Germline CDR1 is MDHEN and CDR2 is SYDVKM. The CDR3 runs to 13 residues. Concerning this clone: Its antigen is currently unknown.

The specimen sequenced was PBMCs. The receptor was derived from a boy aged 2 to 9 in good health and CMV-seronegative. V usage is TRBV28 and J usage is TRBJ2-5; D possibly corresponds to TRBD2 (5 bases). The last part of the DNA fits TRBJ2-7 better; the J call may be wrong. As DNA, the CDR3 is TGTGCCAGCAGTTTCGAGGGCACCTACGAGCAGTACTTC. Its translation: CASSFEGTYEQYF.